This T cell receptor beta chain was captured in a study of blood T cell repertoires in COVID-19. The wider study: Spain, Italy and the United States supplied samples that represented acute and convalescent COVID-19. Sample material is recorded as cDNA or gDNA derived from T cells, B-cell-depleted T cells, or PBMCs.

Original handling: Scientists estimated how many nucleated cells there were by amplifying reference gene primers. Produced via immunoSEQ multiplex PCR; TCRdb's table is partial and in-frame only. That table is the source of V, J and clone size, and D and trimming were worked out from the DNA. The sample consists of under 200,000 clones, approximately 86% of them appearing once. The CDR3 consists of 12 residues. The V gene's germline CDR1 is MNHEY and CDR2 SVGAGI. The V segment lost 6 bases and the J segment 7 bases; nucleotides outside the gene matches: 3. Sequenced sample: peripheral blood. The V call is TRBV6-5, the J call TRBJ2-1; TRBD1 matches at 7 bases. The TCR originated in an elderly woman in a cohort sampled during active or convalescent COVID-19. The CDR3 is CASRETGNEQFF. The CDR3 DNA sequence: TGTGCCAGCAGGGAGACAGGGAATGAGCAGTTCTTC.